This TCR beta chain was retrieved from a study of tumor-infiltrating lymphocytes in primary liver carcinoma. Whole-study results and caveats: There were only about 7.5-25% of top clones found in all five tumor regions.

A remark on this clonotype: Its antigen is undetermined. A read error may account for a junction end that differs from germline.

Scientists recovered RNA and DNA together from around 18-30 mg of unsorted bulk tissue. Chronic HBV infection, untreated so far, was present in the patients. CDR1 and CDR2 from the germline V gene are SGHAT and FQNNGV. This CDR3 comprises 15 residues. From approximately 490 ng total RNA, TCR beta cDNA was generated with a primer in the constant region. Library construction for TCR beta comprised three nested multiplex PCR rounds performed with slightly modified ARM-PCR. The study ran its first two PCR rounds for roughly 9 cycles each, using TRBV1-TRBV30 forward primers and a C-beta reverse primer. Each CDR3 protein gets one entry after TCRdb re-called the multiplex PCR reads with MiXCR. The sample has 25,000 to 35,000 distinct CDR3 sequences; roughly four fifths are singletons.

The chain links TRBV11-2 to TRBJ2-7, with a weak D call TRBD2 (5 bases). The specimen was liver tumor tissue from sampling region 5. Sample subset: tumor region T5, tumor centre. This TCR was sampled from a man between 40 and 49 years old with primary liver carcinoma and hepatitis B virus infection. CDR3 protein: CASSLESGIYGEQHF. The CDR3, as DNA: TGCGCCAGCAGCTTAGAGTCCGGGATCTATGGCGAGCAGCACTTC. Variable domain in full (rest from reference TRBV11-2 and TRBJ2-7): EAGVAQSPRYKIIEKRQSVAFWCNPISGHATLYWYQQILGQGPKLLIQFQNNGVVDDSQLPKDRFSAERLKGVDSTLKIQPAKLEDSAVYLCASSLESGIYGEQHFGPGTRLTVT.